Following are 28 T cell receptor beta chains from one sample sequenced in a study of beta chain features in type 1 diabetes. The entirety of the isolated RNA underwent reverse transcription, so expressed TCRB transcripts were sequenced. Repertoires were generated with immunoSEQ multiplex PCR, while TCRdb's copy carries only in-frame clones and drops some. The table has about half a million clones, about 29% seen once. What was sequenced was naive CD4+ T cells from blood. The receptors were sampled from a man younger than 35 in good health.

The chain's CDR3 is CAWSVGSNRFF. The CDR3 DNA reads as TGTGCCTGGAGTGTAGGGTCAAATCGGTTCTTC. The rearrangement joins TRBV30 to TRBJ2-1; D remains unclear. The CDR3 runs 11 residues. Germline V lookup: CDR1 GTSNPN, CDR2 SVGIG (reference sequence). Trimming pared 0 bases from V and 15 bases from J, leaving 12 bases between.

The chain carries TRBV5-6 and TRBJ2-1; 9 bases align to TRBD1. The CDR3 has 15 amino acids. The V gene's germline CDR1 is SGHDT and CDR2 YYEEEE. Unmatched junction bases numbered 3, after V lost 0 bases and J lost 5 bases. The CDR3 DNA reads as TGTGCCAGCAGCTTGGTGACAGGGGGAAACAATGAGCAGTTCTTC. Its protein product is CASSLVTGGNNEQFF.

The CDR3 is CAWSPPVLAGGPVGELFF. CDR3 coding DNA: TGTGCCTGGAGTCCCCCAGTACTAGCGGGAGGGCCCGTCGGGGAGCTGTTTTTT. J is TRBJ2-2 and V is TRBV30; 13 bases line up with TRBD2. In germline, CDR1 is GTSNPN, CDR2 SVGIG (reference sequence). Trimming took 2 bases from V and 7 from J; bases not matched to a gene: 13. The CDR3 length is 18 residues.

The chain uses TRBV18 and TRBJ2-5; TRBD2 matches at 9 bases. The CDR3 length is 14 residues. V was pared by 5 bases and J by 4 bases, with 5 bases of the junction left unmatched. Looked up from germline, CDR1 is KGHSH and CDR2 is LQKENI. CDR3 protein: CASSSGTSRETQYF. CDR3 in DNA: TGTGCCAGCTCATCAGGGACTAGCCGAGAGACCCAGTACTTC. The whole variable domain, remainder taken from reference TRBV18 and TRBJ2-5, is NAGVMQNPRHLVRRRGQEARLRCSPMKGHSHVYWYRQLPEEGLKFMVYLQKENIIDESGMPKERFSAEFPKEGPSILRIQQVVRGDSAAYFCASSSGTSRETQYFGPGTRLLVL.

The genes are TRBV18 and TRBJ2-6; D not certain. This CDR3 is built from 17 residues. Germline CDR1 KGHSH, CDR2 LQKENI. Trimming took 5 bases from V and 0 from J, leaving 14 bases between them. CDR3 amino acids: CASSENRPFSGANVLTF. The CDR3 DNA is TGTGCCAGCTCAGAAAATAGACCGTTCTCTGGGGCCAACGTCCTGACTTTC.

CDR3: CASSVDPGVNTEAFF. The CDR3, as DNA: TGTGCCAGCAGCGTAGACCCGGGGGTGAACACTGAAGCTTTCTTT. This chain joins TRBV9 and TRBJ1-1, with TRBD1 as a possible D gene (5 bases). The CDR3 sequence is 15 residues long. Germline-derived CDR1 and CDR2 are SGDLS and YYNGEE. V was pared by 0 bases and J by 0 bases, with 9 bases between.

The chain is built from TRBV9 and TRBJ2-1; the match to TRBD2 covers 10 bases. The CDR3 sequence is 16 residues long. Germline CDR1 SGDLS, CDR2 YYNGEE. The trim removed 0 bases at V and 4 bases at J, leaving 4 bases unmatched. This CDR3 is CASSVEPSGSYNEQFF. The CDR3 DNA follows: TGTGCCAGCAGCGTAGAACCTAGCGGGAGTTACAATGAGCAGTTCTTC. Filled out from reference TRBV9 and TRBJ2-1, the complete variable domain reads DSGVTQTPKHLITATGQRVTLRCSPRSGDLSVYWYQQSLDQGLQFLIQYYNGEERAKGNILERFSAQQFPDLHSELNLSSLELGDSALYFCASSVEPSGSYNEQFFGPGTRLTVL.

This clone was seen a handful of times. The chain employs TRBV7-9 and TRBJ2-7; D gene ambiguous. V lost 1 base to trimming and J lost 7 bases, with 8 bases between them. This CDR3 spans 12 amino acids. In germline, CDR1 is SEHNR, CDR2 FQNEAQ (reference sequence). The CDR3 bases are TGTGCCAGCAGCTTAGGGGTCTCGGAGCAGTACTTC. Amino acid sequence: CASSLGVSEQYF.

The chain is built from TRBV19 and TRBJ2-7; D perhaps matches TRBD1 (6 bases). The CDR3 sequence is 15 residues long. Germline CDR1 reads LNHDA; CDR2 reads SQIVND (reference sequence). The V and J ends lost 8 bases and 0 bases respectively, with 17 bases between them. The CDR3 DNA reads TGTGCCAGTTCTCAACAGGGCCCGAGCTCCTACGAGCAGTACTTC. It yields the protein CASSQQGPSSYEQYF.

In its sample, this clone was seen a few times. The chain combines TRBV28 with TRBJ1-5; a weak D match, TRBD1 (5 bases). The germline CDR1 and CDR2 sequences are MDHEN and SYDVKM. This CDR3 is 12 amino acids long. Trimming took 5 bases from V and 7 from J, leaving 9 bases between them. CDR3 in amino acids: CASSQGNQPQHF. CDR3 sequence (DNA): TGTGCCAGCAGTCAGGGTAACCAGCCCCAGCATTTT.

This clone was seen a handful of times. The chain has TRBV14 and TRBJ2-1; 11 bases are a match to TRBD2. This CDR3 is built from 17 residues. V lost 4 bases to trimming and J lost 7 bases; unmatched junction nucleotides: 12. Germline V CDR1 and CDR2: SGHDN, FVKESK. The CDR3 loop is CASSRYIAGGPRNEQFF. DNA of the CDR3: TGTGCCAGCAGCCGCTACATAGCGGGAGGGCCTAGGAATGAGCAGTTCTTC.

This clone was counted only a few times. The chain combines TRBV18 with TRBJ2-7; D may be TRBD1 (5 bases). The V gene's germline CDR1 is KGHSH and CDR2 LQKENI. This CDR3 comprises 13 residues. The V end lost 6 bases, the J end lost 4 bases, and 13 bases lay between the germline ends. The DNA of the CDR3 is TGTGCCAGCTCGTCAGGGTTCTCTTACGAGCAGTACTTC. Its translation is CASSSGFSYEQYF.

The J gene is TRBJ2-3, the V gene TRBV29-1; weak D call: TRBD2 (5 bases). Per germline, CDR1 SQVTM and CDR2 ANQGSEA. This CDR3 is built from 13 residues. Trimming took off 6 bases at V and 0 bases at J, with 10 bases between the two ends. DNA for the CDR3: TGCAGCGTGTGGCGGGCTAGCACAGATACGCAGTATTTT. It is translated as CSVWRASTDTQYF.

The chain joins TRBV6-1 to TRBJ1-1, with D perhaps matching TRBD1 (6 bases). CDR1 is MNHNS, CDR2 SASEGT, per germline. The length of the CDR3 is 13 residues. The germline V and J ends were trimmed by 6 bases and 3 bases, with 11 bases remaining between them. The DNA for the CDR3 is TGTGCCAGCAGCCTACAGGGTTACACTGAAGCTTTCTTT. The encoded protein is CASSLQGYTEAFF.

The V gene is TRBV5-1, the J gene TRBJ2-3, with 12 positions matching TRBD2. This CDR3 region has 16 residues. Germline CDR1 reads SGHRS; CDR2 reads YFSETQ. V shed 1 base and J 6 bases; nucleotides not matched to a gene: 6. CDR3 in amino acids: CASSLRLAGAGDTQYF. CDR3 DNA sequence: TGCGCCAGCAGCTTGAGACTAGCGGGAGCCGGGGATACGCAGTATTTT.

This chain joins TRBV29-1 and TRBJ2-2; D uncertain. Per germline, CDR1 SQVTM and CDR2 ANQGSEA. There are 12 residues in the CDR3. Trimming took off 6 bases at V and 3 bases at J, with 8 bases between the two ends. The DNA of the CDR3 is TGCAGCGTCCTGACTGACACCGGGGAGCTGTTTTTT. Translating it yields CSVLTDTGELFF.

This clone has only a few counts. V and J are TRBV7-2 and TRBJ2-1, with a weak D call TRBD2 (6 bases). With 0 bases removed from V and 9 bases from J, the gap between germline ends came to 15 bases. The CDR3 is 15 residues long. Germline-derived CDR1 and CDR2 are SGHTA and FQGNSA. In nucleotides, the CDR3 is TGTGCCAGCAGCTTAGCGTTGGGAGCGGAGGGTGAGCAGTTCTTC. It is translated as CASSLALGAEGEQFF. Variable domain in full (rest from reference TRBV7-2 and TRBJ2-1): GAGVSQSPSNKVTEKGKDVELRCDPISGHTALYWYRQSLGQGLEFLIYFQGNSAPDKSGLPSDRFSAERTGGSVSTLTIQRTQQEDSAVYLCASSLALGAEGEQFFGPGTRLTVL.

On this clone: At one end, the junction sequence differs from germline, possibly due to a read error. The V and J genes are TRBV7-7 and TRBJ2-1, with D tentatively TRBD1 (6 bases). Germline-derived CDR1 and CDR2 are SSHAT and FNYEAQ (reference sequence). This CDR3 has 13 residues. CDR3 DNA: TGTGCTAGCAGCCCCACAGGGTACACTGAGCAGTTCTTC. This encodes CASSPTGYTEQFF.

In its sample, this clone was seen a few times. The chain joins TRBV7-2 to TRBJ2-5; TRBD2 agrees at 8 bases. Germline CDR1 and CDR2: SGHTA and FQGNSA. The CDR3 runs to 12 residues. The V segment lost 10 bases and the J segment 11 bases; nucleotides outside the gene matches: 12. In nucleotides, the CDR3 is TGTGCCAAGTCTGGGGGTAGCGGGAAACAGTACTTC. This sequence encodes CAKSGGSGKQYF.

This clone was detected a few times. The rearrangement joins TRBV30 to TRBJ1-5, with 12 bases that match TRBD1. This CDR3 is 18 amino acids long. V lost 3 bases and J lost 1; bases outside the gene matches: 10. Germline V gene sequence: CDR1 GTSNPN, CDR2 SVGIG (reference sequence). As DNA, the CDR3 is TGTGCCTGGAGCCGTACCGGGACAGGGGGCTGGAGCAATCAGCCCCAGCATTTT. Residues: CAWSRTGTGGWSNQPQHF.

The gene calls are TRBV30 and TRBJ2-7; TRBD2 agrees at 8 bases. The V gene's germline CDR1 is GTSNPN and CDR2 SVGIG (reference sequence). The trim removed 7 bases at V and 2 bases at J, leaving 1 base unmatched. The CDR3 sequence is 11 residues long. The DNA of the CDR3 is TGTGCCTCTAGCGGGCCCTACGAGCAGTACTTC. Translation gives CASSGPYEQYF.

The chain combines TRBV18 with TRBJ2-3; D remains unclear. From germline, CDR1 is KGHSH and CDR2 LQKENI. Trimming pared 4 bases from V and 2 bases from J, leaving 10 bases between. The CDR3 is made up of 14 amino acids. CDR3: CASSLDVLTDTQYF. The DNA for the CDR3 is TGTGCCAGCTCACTCGATGTCCTCACAGATACGCAGTATTTT.

The rearrangement uses TRBV25-1 and TRBJ2-4; D not certain. V lost 5 bases and J lost 0, with 11 bases in between. Germline lookup yields CDR1 MGHDK and CDR2 SYGVNS. The CDR3 totals 15 residues. The CDR3, as DNA: TGTGCCAGCAGTCCTCGTGGGTTAGCCAAAAACATTCAGTACTTC. It translates to CASSPRGLAKNIQYF.

The gene calls are TRBV19 and TRBJ2-5; possibly TRBD1 for D (5 bases). The CDR3 is 12 amino acids. Trimming took off 4 bases at V and 5 bases at J, with 8 bases between the two ends. From germline, CDR1 is LNHDA and CDR2 SQIVND (reference sequence). In DNA, the CDR3 is TGTGCCAGTAGTAGGTCAGGGGAGACCCAGTACTTC. This gives the protein CASSRSGETQYF.

The chain joins TRBV5-6 to TRBJ2-3, with TRBD2 identical over 14 bases. Germline V CDR1 and CDR2: SGHDT, YYEEEE. V trimming: 2 bases; J trimming: 5 bases; junction bases outside the gene matches: 1. The CDR3 consists of 15 residues. The CDR3 reads CASSFGTSGGDTQYF. The CDR3 DNA sequence: TGTGCCAGCAGCTTCGGGACTAGCGGGGGAGATACGCAGTATTTT. The full variable domain, its missing parts supplied by reference TRBV5-6 and TRBJ2-3, is DAGVTQSPTHLIKTRGQQVTLRCSPKSGHDTVSWYQQALGQGPQFIFQYYEEEERQRGNFPDRFSGHQFPNYSSELNVNALLLGDSALYLCASSFGTSGGDTQYFGPGTRLTVL.

The genes are TRBV9 and TRBJ2-7; no definite D call. This CDR3 has 11 residues. V was trimmed by 10 bases and J by 6 bases, leaving 14 bases between them. Germline V gene lookup returns CDR1 SGDLS and CDR2 YYNGEE. CDR3 sequence (DNA): TGTGCCCGGGCTGAGGTGTTCGAGCAGTACTTC. Translating gives CARAEVFEQYF. The full variable domain, its missing parts supplied by reference TRBV9 and TRBJ2-7, is DSGVTQTPKHLITATGQRVTLRCSPRSGDLSVYWYQQSLDQGLQFLIQYYNGEERAKGNILERFSAQQFPDLHSELNLSSLELGDSALYFCARAEVFEQYFGPGTRLTVT.

This clone was picked up a small number of times. The rearrangement uses TRBV30 and TRBJ2-1; no definite D call. CDR1 is GTSNPN and CDR2 is SVGIG in the germline V gene (reference sequence). The CDR3 loop spans 11 amino acids. Trimming stripped 0 bases from V and 9 bases from J, with 6 bases between. CDR3 residues: CAWSVIGEQFF. CDR3 in DNA: TGTGCCTGGAGTGTAATCGGTGAGCAGTTCTTC. The full variable domain, rest sourced from reference TRBV30 and TRBJ2-1, is SQTIHQWPATLVQPVGSPLSLECTVEGTSNPNLYWYRQAAGRGLQLLFYSVGIGQISSEVPQNLSASRPQDRQFILSSKKLLLSDSGFYLCAWSVIGEQFFGPGTRLTVL.

The chain carries TRBV25-1 and TRBJ1-1; no reliable D call. The germline gives CDR1 MGHDK, CDR2 SYGVNS. V was shortened by 5 bases and J by 8 bases, with 18 bases between the two germline ends. The length of the CDR3 is 14 residues. CDR3 region: CASSQVVWGAEAFF. CDR3 nucleotide sequence: TGTGCCAGCAGTCAAGTTGTGTGGGGAGCCGAAGCTTTCTTT.